This T cell receptor beta chain comes out of a study of identical twins. Each CDR3 protein gets one entry after TCRdb re-called the 5' RACE reads with MiXCR. Of around 510,000 distinct CDR3 sequences in the sample, roughly an eighth were seen once. The CDR3 is 14 amino acids. Germline V gene data show CDR1 as SGHTA and CDR2 as FQGNSA. V shed 3 bases and J shed 5 bases, with 12 bases lying between them. These data also formed part of another study, on yellow fever vaccine responses in identical twins.

The chain joins TRBV7-2 to TRBJ2-3, with D possibly matching TRBD1 (6 bases). Sequencing used CD4+ T cells sorted from blood. This TCR was sampled from a woman younger than 30 in good health. In DNA, the CDR3 is TGTGCCAGCAGCTTCGACAGGAGAAGAGATACGCAGTATTTT. Its translation is CASSFDRRRDTQYF.